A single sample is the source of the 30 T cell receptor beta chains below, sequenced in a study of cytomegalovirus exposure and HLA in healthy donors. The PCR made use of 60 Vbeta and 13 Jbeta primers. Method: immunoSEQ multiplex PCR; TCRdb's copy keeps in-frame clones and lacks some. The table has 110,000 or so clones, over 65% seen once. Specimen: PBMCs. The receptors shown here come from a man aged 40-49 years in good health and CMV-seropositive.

The CDR3 bases are TGTGCCAGCAGCTTAGTGGCTAGCGGAACCTACAATGAGCAGTTCTTC. Protein: CASSLVASGTYNEQFF. V is TRBV7-9 and J is TRBJ2-1; 7 bases align to TRBD2. CDR3 length equals 16 residues. In germline, CDR1 is SEHNR, CDR2 FQNEAQ (reference sequence). V trimming: 1 base; J trimming: 2 bases; junction bases outside the gene matches: 5.

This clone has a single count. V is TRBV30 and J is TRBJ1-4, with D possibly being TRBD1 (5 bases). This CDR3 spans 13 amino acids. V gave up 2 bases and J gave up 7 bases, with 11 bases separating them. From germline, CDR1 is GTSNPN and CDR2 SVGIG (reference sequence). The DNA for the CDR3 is TGTGCCTGGAGTACAGGAAAGGTTGAAAAACTGTTTTTT. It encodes CAWSTGKVEKLFF. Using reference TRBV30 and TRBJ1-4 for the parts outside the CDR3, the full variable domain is SQTIHQWPATLVQPVGSPLSLECTVEGTSNPNLYWYRQAAGRGLQLLFYSVGIGQISSEVPQNLSASRPQDRQFILSSKKLLLSDSGFYLCAWSTGKVEKLFFGSGTQLSVL.

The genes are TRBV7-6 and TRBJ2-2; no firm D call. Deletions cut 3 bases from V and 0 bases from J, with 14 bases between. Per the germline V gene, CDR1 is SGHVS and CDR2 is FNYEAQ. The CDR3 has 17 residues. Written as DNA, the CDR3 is TGTGCCAGCAGCTTCCTACCCGTCCCATCGAACACCGGGGAGCTGTTTTTT. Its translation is CASSFLPVPSNTGELFF.

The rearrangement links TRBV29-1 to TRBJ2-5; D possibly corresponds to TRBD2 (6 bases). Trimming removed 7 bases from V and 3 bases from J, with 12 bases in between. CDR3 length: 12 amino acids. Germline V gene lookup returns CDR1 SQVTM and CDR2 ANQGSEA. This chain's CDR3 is CSAFGGEETQYF. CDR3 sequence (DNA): TGCAGCGCATTTGGAGGGGAAGAGACCCAGTACTTC.

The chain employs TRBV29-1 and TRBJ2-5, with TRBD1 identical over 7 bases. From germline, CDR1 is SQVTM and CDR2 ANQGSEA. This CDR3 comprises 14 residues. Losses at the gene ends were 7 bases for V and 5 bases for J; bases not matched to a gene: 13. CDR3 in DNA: TGCAGCGGGAAAAAGACAGGGCTGGTTGAGACCCAGTACTTC. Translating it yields CSGKKTGLVETQYF.

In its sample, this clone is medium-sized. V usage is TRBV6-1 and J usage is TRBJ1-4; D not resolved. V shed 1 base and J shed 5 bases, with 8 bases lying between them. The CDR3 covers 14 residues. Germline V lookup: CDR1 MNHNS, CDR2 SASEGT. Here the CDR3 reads CASSEGLGNEKLFF. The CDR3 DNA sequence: TGTGCCAGCAGTGAAGGACTAGGGAATGAAAAACTGTTTTTT.

CDR3 in amino acids: CASSLSLGGPYNEQFF. The CDR3 bases are TGTGCCAGCAGCTTAAGTCTAGGGGGTCCCTACAATGAGCAGTTCTTC. The chain couples TRBV7-3 to TRBJ2-1, with D possibly matching TRBD1 (6 bases). CDR3 length: 16 residues. V was shortened by 1 base and J by 2 bases, with 12 bases between the two germline ends. Per germline, CDR1 SGHTA and CDR2 FQGTGA.

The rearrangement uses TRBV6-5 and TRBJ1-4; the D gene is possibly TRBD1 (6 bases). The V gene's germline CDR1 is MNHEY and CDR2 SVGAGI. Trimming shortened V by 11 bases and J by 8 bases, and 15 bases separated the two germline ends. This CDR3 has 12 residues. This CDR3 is CAVRGGEEKLFF. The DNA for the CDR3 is TGTGCCGTGAGGGGGGGTGAAGAAAAACTGTTTTTT.

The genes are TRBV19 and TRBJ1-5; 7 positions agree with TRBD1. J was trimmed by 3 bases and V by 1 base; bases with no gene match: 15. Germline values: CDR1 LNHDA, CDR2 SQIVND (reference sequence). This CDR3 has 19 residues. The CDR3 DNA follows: TGTGCCAGTAGTATAGTAGTTCTGGGTAGGGGGCGCGACAATCAGCCCCAGCATTTT. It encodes CASSIVVLGRGRDNQPQHF. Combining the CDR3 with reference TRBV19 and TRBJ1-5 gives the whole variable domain DGGITQSPKYLFRKEGQNVTLSCEQNLNHDAMYWYRQDPGQGLRLIYYSQIVNDFQKGDIAEGYSVSREKKESFPLTVTSAQKNPTAFYLCASSIVVLGRGRDNQPQHFGDGTRLSIL.

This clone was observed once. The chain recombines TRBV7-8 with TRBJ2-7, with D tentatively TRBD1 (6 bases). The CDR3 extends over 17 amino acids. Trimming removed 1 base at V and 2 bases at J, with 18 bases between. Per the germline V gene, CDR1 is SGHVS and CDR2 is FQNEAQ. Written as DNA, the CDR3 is TGTGCCAGCAGCTTAGTTCCTTTAGGACAGATCGCCTACGAGCAGTACTTC. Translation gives CASSLVPLGQIAYEQYF.

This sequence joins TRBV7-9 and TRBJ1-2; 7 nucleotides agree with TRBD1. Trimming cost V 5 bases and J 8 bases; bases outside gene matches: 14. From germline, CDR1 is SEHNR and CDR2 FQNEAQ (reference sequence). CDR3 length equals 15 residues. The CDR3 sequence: CASSPTGQPILGYTF. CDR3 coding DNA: TGTGCCAGCAGCCCTACGGGACAGCCCATCCTGGGCTACACCTTC.

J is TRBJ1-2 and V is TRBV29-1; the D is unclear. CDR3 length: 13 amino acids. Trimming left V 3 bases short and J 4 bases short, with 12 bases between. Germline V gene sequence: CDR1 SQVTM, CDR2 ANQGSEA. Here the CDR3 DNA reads TGCAGCGTTGATGGCCATGAAGTCTATGGCTACACCTTC. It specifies CSVDGHEVYGYTF. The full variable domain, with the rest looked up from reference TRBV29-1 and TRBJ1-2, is SAVISQKPSRDICQRGTSLTIQCQVDSQVTMMFWYRQQPGQSLTLIATANQGSEATYESGFVIDKFPISRPNLTFSTLTVSNMSPEDSSIYLCSVDGHEVYGYTFGSGTRLTVV.

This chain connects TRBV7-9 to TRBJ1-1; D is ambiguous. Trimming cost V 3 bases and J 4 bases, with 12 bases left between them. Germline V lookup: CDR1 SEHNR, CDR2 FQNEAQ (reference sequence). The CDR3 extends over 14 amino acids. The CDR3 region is CASSFAEGSTEAFF. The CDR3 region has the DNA TGTGCCAGCAGCTTCGCGGAGGGAAGCACTGAAGCTTTCTTT.

CDR3 in DNA: TGTGCCTGGGGGGGGGCAGTAGCCAAAAACATTCAGTACTTC. As protein: CAWGGAVAKNIQYF. The V and J genes are TRBV30 and TRBJ2-4, with D tentatively TRBD2 (7 bases). V gave up 5 bases and J gave up 0 bases, with 11 bases separating them. CDR3 size: 14 residues. Germline V lookup: CDR1 GTSNPN, CDR2 SVGIG (reference sequence).

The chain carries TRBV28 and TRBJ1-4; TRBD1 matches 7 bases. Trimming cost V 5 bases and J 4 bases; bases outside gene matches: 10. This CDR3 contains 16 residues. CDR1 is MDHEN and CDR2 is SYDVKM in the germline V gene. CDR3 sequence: CASSRQTGAGNEKLFF. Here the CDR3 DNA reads TGTGCCAGCAGTAGACAAACAGGGGCTGGTAATGAAAAACTGTTTTTT.

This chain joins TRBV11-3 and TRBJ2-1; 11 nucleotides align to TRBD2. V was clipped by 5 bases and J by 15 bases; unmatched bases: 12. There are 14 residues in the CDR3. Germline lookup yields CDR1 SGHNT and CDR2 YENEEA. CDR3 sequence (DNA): TGTGCCAGCAGCCTCACTAGCGGGAGCCTTTCTCGGTTCTTC. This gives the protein CASSLTSGSLSRFF.

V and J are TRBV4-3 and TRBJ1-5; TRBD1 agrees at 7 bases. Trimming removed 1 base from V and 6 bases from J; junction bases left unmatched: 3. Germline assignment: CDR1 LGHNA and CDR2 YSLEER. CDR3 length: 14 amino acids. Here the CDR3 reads CASSQGQGGQPQHF. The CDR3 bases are TGCGCCAGCAGCCAAGGACAGGGAGGTCAGCCCCAGCATTTT.

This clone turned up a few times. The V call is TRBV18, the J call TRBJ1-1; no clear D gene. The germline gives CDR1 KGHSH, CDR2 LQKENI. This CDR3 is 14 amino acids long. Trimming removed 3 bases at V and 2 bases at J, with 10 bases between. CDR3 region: CASSPRNFNTEAFF. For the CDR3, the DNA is TGTGCCAGCTCACCGAGAAATTTCAACACTGAAGCTTTCTTT.

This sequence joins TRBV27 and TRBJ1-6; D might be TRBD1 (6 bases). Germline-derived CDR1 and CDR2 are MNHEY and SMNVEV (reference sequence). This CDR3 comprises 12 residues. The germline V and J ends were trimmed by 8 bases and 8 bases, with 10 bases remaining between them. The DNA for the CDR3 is TGTGCCAGCGGAACAGGGTATTCACCCCTCCACTTT. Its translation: CASGTGYSPLHF.

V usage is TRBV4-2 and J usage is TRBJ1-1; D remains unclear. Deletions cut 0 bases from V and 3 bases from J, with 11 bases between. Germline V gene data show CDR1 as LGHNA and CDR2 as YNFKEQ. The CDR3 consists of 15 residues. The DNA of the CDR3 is TGTGCCAGCAGCCAAGAGACCCTGAGGGACACTGAAGCTTTCTTT. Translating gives CASSQETLRDTEAFF.

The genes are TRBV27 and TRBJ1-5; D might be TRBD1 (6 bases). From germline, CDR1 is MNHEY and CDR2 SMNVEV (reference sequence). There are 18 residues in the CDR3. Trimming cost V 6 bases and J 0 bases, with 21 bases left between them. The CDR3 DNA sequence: TGTGCCAGCAGAGGGGGTTCGGGGTCCCTCAATAGCAATCAGCCCCAGCATTTT. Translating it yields CASRGGSGSLNSNQPQHF.

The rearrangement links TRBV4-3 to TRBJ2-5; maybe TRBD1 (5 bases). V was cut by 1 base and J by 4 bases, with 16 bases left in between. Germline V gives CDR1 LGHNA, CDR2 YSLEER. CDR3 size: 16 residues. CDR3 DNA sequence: TGCGCCAGCAGCCAAGGCGCCCAGGGCGGACGAGAGACCCAGTACTTC. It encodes CASSQGAQGGRETQYF.

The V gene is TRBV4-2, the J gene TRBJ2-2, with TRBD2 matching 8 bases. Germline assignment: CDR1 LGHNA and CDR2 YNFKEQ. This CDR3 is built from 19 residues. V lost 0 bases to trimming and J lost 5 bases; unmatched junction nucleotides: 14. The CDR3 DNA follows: TGTGCCAGCAGCCAAGATCCCATTAGCGGGGTGGGTGGGACCGGGGAGCTGTTTTTT. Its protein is CASSQDPISGVGGTGELFF.

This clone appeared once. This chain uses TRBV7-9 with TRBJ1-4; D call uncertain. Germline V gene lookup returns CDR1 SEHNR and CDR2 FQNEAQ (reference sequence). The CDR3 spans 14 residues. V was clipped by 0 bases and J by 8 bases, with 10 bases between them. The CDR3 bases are TGTGCCAGCAGCTTAGCGGTGGGCAGAGAAAAACTGTTTTTT. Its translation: CASSLAVGREKLFF.

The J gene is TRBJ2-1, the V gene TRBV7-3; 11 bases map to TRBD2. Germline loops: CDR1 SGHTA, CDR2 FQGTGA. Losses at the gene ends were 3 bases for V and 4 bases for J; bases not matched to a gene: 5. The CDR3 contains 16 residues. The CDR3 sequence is CASSLIGTSGYNEQFF. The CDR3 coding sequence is TGTGCCAGCAGCTTGATCGGGACTAGCGGTTACAATGAGCAGTTCTTC.

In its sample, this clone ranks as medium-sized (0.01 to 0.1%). CDR3 coding DNA: TGCGCCAGCAGCCAAGATTCTAGGACTCCTGCAGGGGGAGGCTACACCTTC. Amino acid sequence: CASSQDSRTPAGGGYTF. The chain recombines TRBV4-1 with TRBJ1-2; 7 bases map to TRBD1. With 0 bases clipped from V and 8 bases from J, the junction kept 15 bases outside the gene matches. Germline CDR1 is MGHRA and CDR2 is YSYEKL. The CDR3 sequence is 17 residues long.

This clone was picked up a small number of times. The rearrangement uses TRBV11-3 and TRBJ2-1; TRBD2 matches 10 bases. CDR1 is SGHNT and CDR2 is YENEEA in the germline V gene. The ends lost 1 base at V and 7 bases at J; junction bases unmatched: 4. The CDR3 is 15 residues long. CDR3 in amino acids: CASSLVAGGPNEQFF. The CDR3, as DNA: TGTGCCAGCAGCTTAGTAGCGGGAGGACCGAATGAGCAGTTCTTC.

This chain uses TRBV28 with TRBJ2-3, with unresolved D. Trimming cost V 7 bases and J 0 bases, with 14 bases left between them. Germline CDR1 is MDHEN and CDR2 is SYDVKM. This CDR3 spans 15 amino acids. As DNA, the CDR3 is TGTGCCAGCAAGATGCGGTACACTAGCACAGATACGCAGTATTTT. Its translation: CASKMRYTSTDTQYF.

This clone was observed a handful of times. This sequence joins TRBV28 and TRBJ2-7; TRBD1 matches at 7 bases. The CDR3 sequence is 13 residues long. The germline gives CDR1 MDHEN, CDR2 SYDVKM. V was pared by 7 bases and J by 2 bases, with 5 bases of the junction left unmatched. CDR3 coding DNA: TGTGCCAGCAAAACGACAGGGACCTACGAGCAGTACTTC. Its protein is CASKTTGTYEQYF. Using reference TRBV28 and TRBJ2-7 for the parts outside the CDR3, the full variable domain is DVKVTQSSRYLVKRTGEKVFLECVQDMDHENMFWYRQDPGLGLRLIYFSYDVKMKEKGDIPEGYSVSREKKERFSLILESASTNQTSMYLCASKTTGTYEQYFGPGTRLTVT.

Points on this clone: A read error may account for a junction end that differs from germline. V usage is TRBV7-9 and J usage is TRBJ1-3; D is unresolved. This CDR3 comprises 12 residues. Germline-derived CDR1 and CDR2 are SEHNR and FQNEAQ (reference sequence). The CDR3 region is CSSSSIQNTIYF. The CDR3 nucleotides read TGTTCCAGCAGCTCCATCCAAAACACCATATATTTT.